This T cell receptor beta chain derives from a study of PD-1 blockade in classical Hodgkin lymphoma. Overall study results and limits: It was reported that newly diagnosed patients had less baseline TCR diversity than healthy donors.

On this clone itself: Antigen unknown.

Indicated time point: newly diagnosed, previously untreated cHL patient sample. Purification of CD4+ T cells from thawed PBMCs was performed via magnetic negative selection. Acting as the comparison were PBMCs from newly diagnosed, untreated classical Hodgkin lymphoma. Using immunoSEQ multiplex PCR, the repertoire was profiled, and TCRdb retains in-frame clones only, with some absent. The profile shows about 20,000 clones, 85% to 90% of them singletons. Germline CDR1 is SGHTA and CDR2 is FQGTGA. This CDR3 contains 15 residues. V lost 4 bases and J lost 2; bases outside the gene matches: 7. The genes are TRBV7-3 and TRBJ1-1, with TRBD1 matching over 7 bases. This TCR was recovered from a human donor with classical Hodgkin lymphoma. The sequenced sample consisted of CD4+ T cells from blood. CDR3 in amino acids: CASSSTGTANTEAFF. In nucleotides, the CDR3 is TGTGCCAGCAGCTCGACCGGGACAGCCAACACTGAAGCTTTCTTT. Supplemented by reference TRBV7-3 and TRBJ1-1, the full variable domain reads GAGVSQTPSNKVTEKGKYVELRCDPISGHTALYWYRQSLGQGPEFLIYFQGTGAADDSGLPNDRFFAVRPEGSVSTLKIQRTERGDSAVYLCASSSTGTANTEAFFGQGTRLTVV.